Sequencing of this T cell receptor beta chain was carried out in a study of response to subunit inactivated influenza vaccine listed by TCRdb under 2018. Concerning the study at large: Deep quantitative T cell receptor repertoire profiling was used in the study to track responses to a trivalent subunit inactivated influenza vaccine. Study-wide conclusions, independent of this receptor: The authors proposed that each seasonal influenza vaccination may bring in only a limited number of new T cells.

Library preparation used RT-PCR. Sequencing relied on an Illumina HiSeq 2500. TCRdb reprocessed the public reads (quality trimming at Q25 with fastp, clone calling with MiXCR) and kept in-frame beta chains. Identical CDR3 proteins give one entry, which carries the most common genes and DNA. The sample has around 750,000 distinct CDR3 sequences on record, 21% of them singletons. The ten largest clones represent 9.5% to 13% of the sample. This clonotype was seen a few times. Its antigen remains undetermined. Base quality data are lacking; no much larger clone is found one base away. CDR1 and CDR2, looked up from the germline V gene, are SQVTM and ANQGSEA. The CDR3 contains 12 residues, cysteine and phenylalanine counted. Only CDR3 DNA is held: 36 bases, read in frame from base 1. V ends up 1 base short and J 7 bases short, with an unmatched junction base count of 0.

The chain employs TRBV29-1 and TRBJ2-1; TRBD1 matches 8 bases in the middle. Source: PBMCs from blood, taken more than 4 days after vaccination. This receptor was obtained from a man aged 50 to 59 who received an inactivated influenza vaccine. Donor details come from another sample of the same person, matched by shared clones. The nucleotides are TGCAGCGTTGAAGGGACAGGGAATGAGCAGTTCTTC. Translated, it reads CSVEGTGNEQFF.